This TCR beta chain originates from a study of shared clonotypes between healthy human individuals. Study-wide background: Aged 18 to 49, the donors were two women and three men. Study observations and caveats: An effect of sequencing depth on clonotype sharing among donors was expected.

Naive CD8 cells were CD45RO-negative, positively selected for CCR7, excluding terminally differentiated effector memory CD45RA+ cells. Germline lookup yields CDR1 GTSNPN and CDR2 SVGIG (reference sequence). This CDR3 contains 12 residues. With 3 bases removed from V and 6 bases from J, the gap between germline ends came to 12 bases. Points on this clone: Its antigen is currently unknown.

Here immunoSEQ multiplex PCR was the method, and the copy in TCRdb shows in-frame clones only, minus some. This sample carries around 2,000,000 clones, around 93% of them seen once, and the ten largest clones take under 2%. This TCR was recovered from a man between 18 and 35 years old in good health. Some clones in this sample may be carry-over from other donors' samples. The chain combines TRBV30 with TRBJ2-7, with D unclear. The sample consisted of naive CD8+ T cells from PBMCs. The CDR3 loop reads CAWRGLQGEQYF. CDR3 bases: TGTGCCTGGAGAGGTCTACAAGGCGAGCAGTACTTC.